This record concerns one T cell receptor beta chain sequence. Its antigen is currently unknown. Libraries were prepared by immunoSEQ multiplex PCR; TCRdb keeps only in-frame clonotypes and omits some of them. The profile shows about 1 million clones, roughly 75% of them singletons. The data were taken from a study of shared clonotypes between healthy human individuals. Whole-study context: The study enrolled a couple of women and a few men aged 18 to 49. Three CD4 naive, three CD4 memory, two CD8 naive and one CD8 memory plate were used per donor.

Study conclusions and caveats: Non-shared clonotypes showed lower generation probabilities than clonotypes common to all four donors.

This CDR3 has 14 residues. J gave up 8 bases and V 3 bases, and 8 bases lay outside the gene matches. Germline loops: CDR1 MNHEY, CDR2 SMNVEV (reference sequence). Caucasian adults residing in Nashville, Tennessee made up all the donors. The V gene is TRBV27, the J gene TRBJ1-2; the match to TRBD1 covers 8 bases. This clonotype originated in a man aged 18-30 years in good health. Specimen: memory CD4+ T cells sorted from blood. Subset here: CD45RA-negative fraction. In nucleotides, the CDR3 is TGTGCCAGCAGTTTCGGACAGGGAACGATCGGCTACACCTTC. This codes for CASSFGQGTIGYTF.